Following are 27 T cell receptor beta chains from one sample sequenced in a study of blood T cells in healthy people across ages. A second PCR of roughly 7 to 11 cycles used a sample-barcoded 5' primer and a J-beta primer mix. One entry per CDR3 protein, called by TCRdb with MiXCR from the 5' RACE reads. The sample yields approximately 800,000 distinct CDR3 sequences, approximately 25% seen once. The sample was also linked to a second study, of T cells of mothers and their children.

The sample comprised blood. The receptor source for this set is a boy under 18 in good health.

This clonotype has at least ten counts. This rearrangement joins TRBV20-1 to TRBJ2-4; no clear D. Germline V gene data show CDR1 as DFQATT and CDR2 as SNEGSKA (reference sequence). The CDR3 spans 15 residues. Deletions cut 0 bases from V and 3 bases from J, with 12 bases between. The CDR3 DNA reads TGCAGTGCTAGAGATCAAGCCTTGGGCAAAAACATTCAGTACTTC. Residues: CSARDQALGKNIQYF.

The chain employs TRBV4-3 and TRBJ2-5; D gene ambiguous. Trimming removed 0 bases at V and 4 bases at J, with 12 bases between. Germline-derived CDR1 and CDR2 are LGHNA and YSLEER. The CDR3 covers 15 residues. CDR3 loop: CASSQDRTVGETQYF. In nucleotides, the CDR3 is TGCGCCAGCAGCCAAGATAGGACGGTGGGAGAGACCCAGTACTTC.

This clonotype was picked up a small number of times. The J gene is TRBJ2-7, the V gene TRBV27, with D maybe TRBD1 (6 bases). Trimming cost V 0 bases and J 7 bases, with 22 bases left between them. The CDR3 has 17 residues. Germline loops: CDR1 MNHEY, CDR2 SMNVEV (reference sequence). The CDR3 is CASSLSIQGLTGVEQYF. Here the CDR3 DNA reads TGTGCCAGCAGTTTATCGATACAGGGTCTTACTGGTGTAGAGCAGTACTTC.

The V gene is TRBV6-5, the J gene TRBJ1-1, with a possible D match to TRBD1 (6 bases). The ends were cut back, 4 bases at V and 0 bases at J, with 15 bases in the middle. Germline V gene lookup returns CDR1 MNHEY and CDR2 SVGAGI. This CDR3 contains 16 residues. Here the CDR3 reads CASSSPGHQMNTEAFF. CDR3 nucleotides: TGTGCCAGCAGTTCCCCGGGACACCAAATGAACACTGAAGCTTTCTTT.

V is TRBV4-3 and J is TRBJ2-1; 14 positions match TRBD2. Germline V gene lookup returns CDR1 LGHNA and CDR2 YSLEER. V lost 5 bases to trimming and J lost 8 bases; unmatched junction nucleotides: 8. The CDR3 is 16 amino acids. CDR3 in DNA: TGCGCCAGCAGCTCCCGACTAGCGGGGGGGCTCGATGAGCAGTTCTTC. Translation gives CASSSRLAGGLDEQFF.

This chain joins TRBV4-3 and TRBJ2-1, with D uncertain. The V end was cut by 0 bases, the J end by 9 bases, with 12 bases between. Germline V CDR1 and CDR2: LGHNA, YSLEER. This CDR3 has 14 residues. The CDR3 loop is CASSQDIDLGEQFF. CDR3 DNA: TGCGCCAGCAGCCAAGATATCGATCTGGGTGAGCAGTTCTTC.

This clonotype has a handful of counts. The CDR3 sequence is CASSFREGNTIYF. The DNA for the CDR3 is TGTGCCAGCAGCTTCAGGGAAGGAAACACCATATATTTT. This sequence joins TRBV13 and TRBJ1-3; the D gene is possibly TRBD1 (5 bases). Germline lookup yields CDR1 PRHDT and CDR2 FYEKMQ (reference sequence). This CDR3 spans 13 amino acids. Deletions cut 3 bases from V and 4 bases from J, with 7 bases between. The full variable domain, in which reference TRBV13 and TRBJ1-3 provide the parts outside the CDR3, is AAGVIQSPRHLIKEKRETATLKCYPIPRHDTVYWYQQGPGQDPQFLISFYEKMQSDKGSIPDRFSAQQFSDYHSELNMSSLELGDSALYFCASSFREGNTIYFGEGSWLTVV.

The CDR3 DNA reads as TGTGCCAGCAGCAAGACACACAGGGGGCAAGAGACCCAGTACTTC. Residues: CASSKTHRGQETQYF. This chain uses TRBV27 with TRBJ2-5; 8 nucleotides match TRBD1. CDR3 size: 15 residues. The germline CDR1 and CDR2 sequences are MNHEY and SMNVEV (reference sequence). With V trimmed by 6 bases and J by 2 bases, 8 bases remained unmatched.

This clonotype was seen only a few times. The V and J genes are TRBV15 and TRBJ2-1; 8 bases fit TRBD2. The CDR3 spans 15 residues. Germline CDR1 and CDR2: LNHNV and YYDKDF (reference sequence). Trimming removed 0 bases from V and 6 bases from J; junction bases left unmatched: 4. This CDR3 reads CATSRDRLAGNEQFF. Here the CDR3 DNA reads TGTGCCACCAGCAGAGATCGGCTAGCGGGCAATGAGCAGTTCTTC.

This clonotype was detected a few times. The chain carries TRBV28 and TRBJ2-4; no clear D gene. CDR1 is MDHEN and CDR2 is SYDVKM in the germline V gene. The CDR3 totals 15 residues. V was cut by 2 bases and J by 0 bases, with 8 bases left in between. CDR3 amino acids: CASSLSRLAKNIQYF. CDR3 in DNA: TGTGCCAGCAGTTTAAGCAGGCTAGCCAAAAACATTCAGTACTTC.

V is TRBV28 and J is TRBJ2-2; D perhaps matches TRBD1 (5 bases). The germline gives CDR1 MDHEN, CDR2 SYDVKM. V was pared by 5 bases and J by 5 bases, with 15 bases between. The CDR3 is 15 amino acids. The DNA of the CDR3 is TGTGCCAGCAGTGCAAGGGGATCCGCGACCGGGGAGCTGTTTTTT. The encoded protein is CASSARGSATGELFF.

This clonotype was picked up one time. V and J are TRBV20-1 and TRBJ2-3; possible D gene TRBD2, 5 bases. CDR3 length equals 12 residues. From germline, CDR1 is DFQATT and CDR2 SNEGSKA (reference sequence). The V end lost 7 bases, the J end lost 6 bases, and 14 bases lay between the germline ends. CDR3 coding DNA: TGCAGTGGCCAGCGGTCGGGGGATACGCAGTATTTT. This encodes CSGQRSGDTQYF.

The table lists this clonotype with a few counts. The genes are TRBV20-1 and TRBJ2-7; the match to TRBD1 covers 9 bases. The germline gives CDR1 DFQATT, CDR2 SNEGSKA (reference sequence). Trimming took 3 bases from V and 4 from J; bases not matched to a gene: 10. The CDR3 length is 15 residues. The CDR3, as DNA: TGCAGTGCTAGCCTCCGGGACAGGGTCGTATACGAGCAGTACTTC. Its protein product is CSASLRDRVVYEQYF.

For the CDR3, the DNA is TGTGCCAGCAGCTTAGCCCCTGGGCAGGGGGTAAACGAGCAGTACTTC. This gives the protein CASSLAPGQGVNEQYF. V gene TRBV7-6 combines with J gene TRBJ2-7; 7 bases agree with TRBD1. The V gene end was trimmed by 0 bases and the J gene end by 5 bases; junction bases not matched to a gene: 10. The CDR3 length is 16 residues. The germline V gene has CDR1 SGHVS and CDR2 FNYEAQ.

This clonotype was counted a single time. V is TRBV7-2 and J is TRBJ1-2; TRBD1 might be the D (6 bases). This CDR3 is built from 14 residues. V was clipped by 1 base and J by 5 bases, with 11 bases between them. The germline V gene has CDR1 SGHTA and CDR2 FQGNSA. CDR3 protein: CASSLDRTAYGYTF. CDR3 nucleotides: TGTGCCAGCAGCTTAGATCGGACAGCGTATGGCTACACCTTC.

This clonotype turned up a few times. This chain connects TRBV7-2 to TRBJ1-1; TRBD1 agrees at 7 bases. The trim removed 5 bases at V and 2 bases at J, leaving 2 bases unmatched. CDR1 SGHTA and CDR2 FQGNSA come from the germline V gene. The CDR3 runs 13 residues. The CDR3 DNA reads TGTGCCAGCAGCGGACAGGTTAACACTGAAGCTTTCTTT. It is translated as CASSGQVNTEAFF.

There are a few counts of this clonotype. V usage is TRBV12-3 or TRBV12-4 and J usage is TRBJ2-5, with unresolved D. V dropped 2 bases and J dropped 5 bases, with 15 bases sitting between them. The CDR3 has 15 amino acids. The CDR3 loop reads CASSLSLDVGETQYF. The CDR3 region has the DNA TGTGCCAGCAGTTTATCCTTGGATGTCGGCGAGACCCAGTACTTC.

In the case of this clonotype: At one end the junction does not follow the germline gene, possibly because of a read error. V and J are TRBV9 and TRBJ2-4; possibly TRBD2 for D (6 bases). The CDR3 consists of 16 residues. CDR1 is SGDLS and CDR2 is YYNGEE in the germline V gene. The CDR3 nucleotides are TGTGCCGGCAGCTCGACGACCGGGACTGGAAAAAACATTCAGTACTTC. The encoded protein is CAGSSTTGTGKNIQYF.

This clonotype has a handful of counts. In nucleotides, the CDR3 is TGTGCCAGCAGCACCACTAGCGGTTTTCCCTACGAGCAGTACTTC. It specifies CASSTTSGFPYEQYF. J is TRBJ2-7 and V is TRBV27, with 8 bases fitting TRBD2. The CDR3 has 15 residues. The germline V gene encodes CDR1 MNHEY and CDR2 SMNVEV (reference sequence). Unmatched junction bases numbered 9, after V lost 6 bases and J lost 2 bases.

The rearrangement links TRBV4-3 to TRBJ2-4, with 12 bases fitting TRBD2. V trimming: 1 base; J trimming: 0 bases; junction bases outside the gene matches: 4. This CDR3 has 18 amino acids. The germline V gene has CDR1 LGHNA and CDR2 YSLEER. CDR3: CASSQGTSGALAKNIQYF. The CDR3 nucleotides read TGCGCCAGCAGCCAAGGGACTAGCGGGGCGTTAGCCAAAAACATTCAGTACTTC.

The chain carries TRBV4-1 and TRBJ2-7, with 12 bases matching TRBD2. The CDR3 sequence is 17 residues long. The J segment lost 1 base and the V segment lost 5 bases, leaving 9 bases of the junction unmatched. Germline lookup yields CDR1 MGHRA and CDR2 YSYEKL. For the CDR3, the DNA is TGCGCCAGCAGCTCCCAATCTGGGACTAGCGGGTCCTACGAGCAGTACTTC. This encodes CASSSQSGTSGSYEQYF.

The chain has TRBV12-3 or TRBV12-4 and TRBJ2-5; D is undetermined. The germline V and J ends were trimmed by 3 bases and 1 base, with 12 bases remaining between them. The CDR3 is 15 amino acids. The CDR3, as DNA: TGTGCCAGCAGTTTTGACGGGCAGCCCCAAGAGACCCAGTACTTC. It is translated as CASSFDGQPQETQYF.

The table lists this clonotype with a few counts. This chain uses TRBV7-8 with TRBJ2-7; D not certain. Germline loops: CDR1 SGHVS, CDR2 FQNEAQ. V lost 5 bases, J lost 6 bases, and 14 bases lay in between. The CDR3 is 13 residues long. CDR3 protein: CASSPRPVTEQYF. The CDR3 region has the DNA TGTGCCAGCAGCCCCCGCCCAGTTACCGAGCAGTACTTC.

This clonotype was seen a handful of times. The chain links TRBV7-9 to TRBJ2-7, with D possibly being TRBD1 (9 bases). Per the germline V gene, CDR1 is SEHNR and CDR2 is FQNEAQ (reference sequence). Trimming removed 2 bases from V and 6 bases from J, with 17 bases in between. The CDR3 is 15 residues long. The CDR3 bases are TGTGCCAGCAGCTTATCGGGGGGGACAGGGAGCGAGCAGTACTTC. Its translation: CASSLSGGTGSEQYF.

This clonotype has just a few counts. V is TRBV27 and J is TRBJ2-3, with a possible D match to TRBD1 (5 bases). Germline loops: CDR1 MNHEY, CDR2 SMNVEV (reference sequence). Deletions cut 6 bases from V and 2 bases from J, with 24 bases between. The CDR3 consists of 18 residues. CDR3 nucleotides: TGTGCCAGCAGCACGGTTCTGGGTTGGGGCCTCTTCACAGATACGCAGTATTTT. This sequence encodes CASSTVLGWGLFTDTQYF.

This clonotype has ten or more counts. The chain joins TRBV7-3 to TRBJ1-6; possibly TRBD1 for D (5 bases). Germline lookup yields CDR1 SGHTA and CDR2 FQGTGA. V lost 2 bases to trimming and J lost 7 bases, with 9 bases between them. The CDR3 covers 14 residues. The CDR3 is CASSLGTENSPLHF. CDR3 coding DNA: TGTGCCAGCAGCTTAGGGACGGAGAATTCACCCCTCCACTTT.

This sequence joins TRBV7-6 and TRBJ1-4; D gene uncertain. Per the germline V gene, CDR1 is SGHVS and CDR2 is FNYEAQ. The CDR3 spans 16 residues. V gave up 5 bases and J gave up 5 bases, with 18 bases separating them. The CDR3 sequence is CASSLLLSSANEKLFF. Written as DNA, the CDR3 is TGTGCCAGCAGCCTCCTGCTGAGTAGCGCCAATGAAAAACTGTTTTTT.